The 9 T cell receptor beta chains given below trace back to one sample, sequenced in a study of spatial heterogeneity in lung cancer. Points from the study as a whole: The study found that expanded intratumoral alpha and beta TCR counts tracked tumor mutation counts.

MiXCR was run by TCRdb on the 5' RACE reads, yielding one entry per CDR3 protein. The table lists over a thousand distinct CDR3 sequences, around 16% of them singletons. Documented time point: sample taken at primary tumor resection. The antigens these receptors bind are not known. Material: lung tumor tissue, obtained at surgery. These receptor sequences come from a male donor with early-stage non-small cell lung cancer.

The sample holds many counts of this clonotype. Since it is a stray read in a library aimed at alpha chains, this beta chain has a size that is not meaningful. This chain connects TRBV12-3 or TRBV12-4 to TRBJ1-2; D remains unclear. V dropped 1 base and J dropped 8 bases, with 5 bases sitting between them. There are 11 residues in the CDR3. This chain's CDR3 is CASSLGRGYTF. The DNA for the CDR3 is TGTGCCAGCAGTTTAGGCAGGGGCTACACCTTC.

By its share, this clonotype is medium-sized. Because the library targeted alpha chains, this beta chain is an off-target read whose size means little. The chain uses TRBV11-3 and TRBJ2-7, with D maybe TRBD2 (5 bases). CDR1 SGHNT and CDR2 YENEEA come from the germline V gene. CDR3 length: 16 residues. Deletions cut 5 bases from V and 1 base from J, with 18 bases between. The chain's CDR3 is CASSGEAGGSSYEQYV. The CDR3 nucleotides read TGTGCCAGCAGCGGTGAGGCCGGCGGGTCGTCCTACGAGCAGTACGTC.

Concerning this clonotype itself: Since it is a stray read in a library aimed at alpha chains, this beta chain has a size that is not meaningful. The rearrangement joins TRBV14 to TRBJ2-7; D is uncertain. Germline V lookup: CDR1 SGHDN, CDR2 FVKESK. Between the trimmed V and J ends, which lost 8 bases and 6 bases, there was a span of 14 bases. The CDR3 loop spans 12 amino acids. CDR3 amino acids: CASQSPGGEQYF. The CDR3 bases are TGTGCCAGCCAATCCCCGGGTGGCGAGCAGTACTTC.

This clonotype is medium-sized by share. This beta chain turned up in a library designed for alpha chains; as an off-target read, its abundance says little. The CDR3 here is CASSVERGPGGYTF. The CDR3 DNA sequence: TGTGCCAGCAGTGTGGAAAGGGGACCGGGTGGCTACACCTTC. The genes are TRBV2 and TRBJ1-2, with D tentatively TRBD1 (5 bases). The CDR3 consists of 14 residues. CDR1 and CDR2 (germline): SNHLY, FYNNEI. V lost 4 bases, J lost 7 bases, and 16 bases lay in between.

This clonotype was seen more than once but under ten times. The library was designed around alpha chains, so this beta chain is a stray read whose abundance carries little weight. J is TRBJ1-2 and V is TRBV12-3 or TRBV12-4; D uncertain. The CDR3 extends over 14 amino acids. V lost 4 bases and J lost 2, with 11 bases in between. The CDR3 protein is CASSSAAGNYGYTF. The CDR3 coding sequence is TGTGCCAGCAGTTCGGCAGCGGGCAACTATGGCTACACCTTC.

In this sample, this clonotype is medium-sized. This beta chain is an unintended read in a library built for alpha chains; its size means little. This chain uses TRBV11-3 with TRBJ2-5; 9 nucleotides line up with TRBD1. CDR3 length equals 15 residues. Germline V CDR1 and CDR2: SGHNT, YENEEA. J was trimmed by 6 bases and V by 1 base; bases with no gene match: 6. CDR3: CASSLAGTGRQTQYF. The CDR3 DNA follows: TGTGCCAGCAGCTTAGCCGGGACAGGGAGGCAGACCCAGTACTTC.

By frequency in the sample, this clonotype is medium-sized. This beta chain represents an off-target read in a library built for alpha chains; its size is of limited meaning. The genes are TRBV20-1 and TRBJ2-7; TRBD1 matches at 9 bases. Trimming removed 6 bases from V and 7 bases from J; junction bases left unmatched: 13. This CDR3 region has 14 residues. Germline V gene sequence: CDR1 DFQATT, CDR2 SNEGSKA (reference sequence). The CDR3 DNA reads TGCAGTGCGTTACCGGGACAGGGAATAGGGGAGCAGTACTTC. This encodes CSALPGQGIGEQYF.

By proportion, this clonotype is large. Since the library was made to target alpha chains, this beta chain is a stray read and its abundance is not meaningful. The V gene is TRBV7-2, the J gene TRBJ1-2, with TRBD1 matching over 7 bases. Per the germline V gene, CDR1 is SGHTA and CDR2 is FQGNSA. Trimming at V came to 5 bases and at J to 4 bases, leaving 10 bases not matched to a gene. The CDR3 length is 15 residues. CDR3 nucleotide sequence: TGTGCCAGCAGCCCTTCCCGGACAGGTCGCTATGGCTACACCTTC. This gives the protein CASSPSRTGRYGYTF.

This clonotype is labeled large. This beta chain is an off-target read within a library intended for alpha chains, so its frequency means little. This chain uses TRBV12-3 or TRBV12-4 with TRBJ1-3; no definite D call. V dropped 8 bases and J dropped 2 bases, with 10 bases sitting between them. This CDR3 has 13 residues. This chain's CDR3 is CASLAETGNTIYF. The CDR3 coding sequence is TGTGCCAGCCTGGCCGAGACTGGAAACACCATATATTTT.